This TCR beta chain comes out of a study of CD8+CD57+ T cells in acquired aplastic anemia. Across the study: Isolated CD4+ and CD8+ cells, once sorted, yielded DNA averaging roughly 3 ug.

V lost 6 bases, J lost 7 bases, and 12 bases lay in between. The CDR3 is 12 amino acids. Germline values: CDR1 LNHDA, CDR2 SQIVND (reference sequence). Previously, flow cytometry had revealed CD8+CD57+ cell expansion in the patients chosen for sequencing. The patients, all of them, had severe acquired aplastic anemia. TCR beta VDJ and CDR3 profiles were obtained from a genomic DNA template. TCRdb ran MiXCR on the reads and lists one entry per CDR3 protein. The table shows a few hundred thousand distinct CDR3 sequences, with 25% to 40% occurring only once. The TCR sequence derives from a human donor with aplastic anemia. The material sequenced was sorted CD4+, CD8+, or CD8+CD57+ T cells (not recorded which) from PBMCs. This chain joins TRBV19 and TRBJ2-5, with D tentatively TRBD1 (6 bases). DNA for the CDR3: TGTGCCAGTAGCCCGACAGGTTGGACCCAGTACTTC. Translating gives CASSPTGWTQYF.